These 25 T cell receptor beta chains originate from one sample sequenced in a study of graft-versus-host responses after intestinal transplantation. For these TCRs, the target antigens are not known. Profiled with immunoSEQ multiplex PCR; TCRdb holds only in-frame clones, not every one. Of around 89,000 clones in the sample, 85% to 95% were seen once. Specimen: unstimulated CD8+ T cells sorted from spleen or lymph node cells, collected before transplant. Receptors were obtained from a human donor who was the organ donor for an intestinal transplant.

The chain recombines TRBV9 with TRBJ2-1, with D possibly TRBD2 on 5 matching bases. Deletions cut 0 bases from V and 8 bases from J, with 12 bases between. The CDR3 consists of 14 residues. CDR1 SGDLS and CDR2 YYNGEE come from the germline V gene. The CDR3 loop is CASSVEPTTDEQFF. The CDR3 DNA reads as TGTGCCAGCAGCGTAGAGCCGACTACGGATGAGCAGTTCTTC.

The CDR3 DNA is TGCGCCAGCAGCCACTACCCCAGGGACACCGGGGAGCTGTTTTTT. Encoded protein: CASSHYPRDTGELFF. J is TRBJ2-2 and V is TRBV4-1, with D possibly being TRBD1 (5 bases). The CDR3 spans 15 residues. Trimming left V 3 bases short and J 3 bases short, with 11 bases between. Germline loops: CDR1 MGHRA, CDR2 YSYEKL.

The rearrangement joins TRBV4-1 to TRBJ1-2, with 7 bases that match TRBD1. Trimming removed 5 bases from V and 5 bases from J; junction bases left unmatched: 11. There are 15 residues in the CDR3. Germline V gives CDR1 MGHRA, CDR2 YSYEKL. The DNA of the CDR3 is TGCGCCAGCAGCTACGGACAGGACGAGGGGTATGGCTACACCTTC. This sequence encodes CASSYGQDEGYGYTF.

The chain employs TRBV6-1 and TRBJ2-3, with 9 bases aligning to TRBD2. The V gene end was trimmed by 2 bases and the J gene end by 1 base; junction bases not matched to a gene: 7. CDR1 and CDR2 (germline): MNHNS, SASEGT. The CDR3 contains 17 residues. The DNA for the CDR3 is TGTGCCAGCAGTGAATCCGCGGGGGGGCGGGGCACAGATACGCAGTATTTT. It codes for CASSESAGGRGTDTQYF.

Concerning this clone: Other DNA sequences from this sample encode an identical CDR3 as well. CDR3 in amino acids: CASSLPGGYEQYF. The CDR3 DNA reads as TGTGCCAGCAGCTTACCCGGGGGCTACGAGCAGTACTTC. This chain connects TRBV7-9 to TRBJ2-7, with D perhaps matching TRBD2 (6 bases). The CDR3 covers 13 residues. Germline V lookup: CDR1 SEHNR, CDR2 FQNEAQ (reference sequence). V was shortened by 2 bases and J by 3 bases, with 8 bases between the two germline ends.

This chain links TRBV27 with TRBJ1-6, with 8 bases that match TRBD1. Germline V gene lookup returns CDR1 MNHEY and CDR2 SMNVEV (reference sequence). The CDR3 contains 13 residues. V gave up 7 bases and J gave up 10 bases; unmatched junction bases: 6. In DNA form, the CDR3 reads TGTGCCAGCAAAACAGGGGGGTTATCACCCCTCCACTTT. As protein: CASKTGGLSPLHF.

The chain combines TRBV19 with TRBJ1-2, with D uncertain. The CDR3 is 11 amino acids. With 11 bases removed from V and 2 bases from J, the gap between germline ends came to 9 bases. Germline-derived CDR1 and CDR2 are LNHDA and SQIVND (reference sequence). The CDR3 spells CAGGENYGYTF. In DNA, the CDR3 is TGTGCCGGCGGGGAAAACTATGGCTACACCTTC.

This clone was detected a few times. The chain links TRBV19 to TRBJ1-2, with D perhaps TRBD1 (5 bases). This CDR3 spans 13 amino acids. The V end was cut by 3 bases, the J end by 4 bases, with 9 bases between. Per the germline V gene, CDR1 is LNHDA and CDR2 is SQIVND (reference sequence). The CDR3, as DNA: TGTGCCAGTAGTATTGGACAAATCTATGGCTACACCTTC. Translated, it gives CASSIGQIYGYTF.

This clone was counted a single time. V gene TRBV10-2 combines with J gene TRBJ2-1, with D possibly being TRBD1 (6 bases). The CDR3 sequence is 14 residues long. Germline assignment: CDR1 WSHSY and CDR2 SAAADI. V dropped 7 bases and J dropped 7 bases, with 17 bases sitting between them. The CDR3 DNA follows: TGCGCCAGCATAGACGTCGGGACACCGAATGAGCAGTTCTTC. It encodes CASIDVGTPNEQFF.

V usage is TRBV6-1 and J usage is TRBJ2-5, with 9 bases that match TRBD1. The DNA matches TRBJ2-7 better at its end, which makes the J call doubtful. Germline loops: CDR1 MNHNS, CDR2 SASEGT. This CDR3 has 13 residues. In DNA form, the CDR3 reads TGTGCCAGCCAAGACAGGGGGGCCTACGAGCAGTACTTC. Translation: CASQDRGAYEQYF.

V usage is TRBV9 and J usage is TRBJ2-3, with 10 bases matching TRBD2. This CDR3 contains 16 residues. V gave up 3 bases and J gave up 3 bases; unmatched junction bases: 7. The V gene's germline CDR1 is SGDLS and CDR2 YYNGEE. The CDR3 DNA reads as TGTGCCAGCAGCGCGGGACTAGCGTTGAGAACAGATACGCAGTATTTT. Residues: CASSAGLALRTDTQYF.

V usage is TRBV18 and J usage is TRBJ1-5, with 7 nucleotides matching TRBD1. The CDR3 spans 18 residues. The germline gives CDR1 KGHSH, CDR2 LQKENI. V gave up 4 bases and J gave up 5 bases; unmatched junction bases: 17. The CDR3 coding sequence is TGTGCCAGCTCACGATGGGGTCAGGGGGATTTTGTGGATCAGCCCCAGCATTTT. This gives the protein CASSRWGQGDFVDQPQHF.

The J gene is TRBJ1-2, the V gene TRBV28; D perhaps matches TRBD1 (6 bases). CDR3 size: 13 residues. In germline, CDR1 is MDHEN, CDR2 SYDVKM. Between the trimmed V and J ends, which lost 3 bases and 7 bases, there was a span of 12 bases. The CDR3 DNA sequence: TGTGCCAGCAGTTTTCGCACAGGGACTGGCTACACCTTC. It specifies CASSFRTGTGYTF.

This sequence joins TRBV15 and TRBJ2-5; D may be TRBD1 (5 bases). TRBJ2-7 matches the DNA end more closely, so the J call is doubtful. Germline loops: CDR1 LNHNV, CDR2 YYDKDF (reference sequence). The CDR3 runs 13 residues. As DNA, the CDR3 is TGTGCCACCTCCGGACACGTCTCCTACGAGCAGTACTTC. Translated: CATSGHVSYEQYF.

In this sample, this clone turned up a few times. The chain joins TRBV19 to TRBJ1-5; 9 bases are shared with TRBD1. Unmatched junction bases numbered 12, after V lost 6 bases and J lost 0 bases. The germline V gene has CDR1 LNHDA and CDR2 SQIVND (reference sequence). The CDR3 totals 18 residues. CDR3 in DNA: TGTGCCAGTAGGCGGGACAGGGCGATACCCTATAGCAATCAGCCCCAGCATTTT. Its translation: CASRRDRAIPYSNQPQHF.

The DNA for the CDR3 is TGCGCCAGCAGCCAGACACAATCCCCCTACGAGCAGTACTTC. Protein sequence: CASSQTQSPYEQYF. This chain uses TRBV4-1 with TRBJ2-7, with D uncertain. Trimming left V 3 bases short and J 2 bases short, with 11 bases between. The CDR3 is 14 residues long. Germline V lookup: CDR1 MGHRA, CDR2 YSYEKL.

The chain has TRBV7-7 and TRBJ1-5; no clear D gene. V was cut by 10 bases and J by 2 bases, with 15 bases left in between. Per germline, CDR1 SSHAT and CDR2 FNYEAQ (reference sequence). This CDR3 spans 14 amino acids. Written as DNA, the CDR3 is TGTGCCACTCAACGGGGATCCGGCAATCAGCCCCAGCATTTT. It encodes CATQRGSGNQPQHF.

This chain connects TRBV6-5 to TRBJ2-7; TRBD2 might be the D (7 bases). With 2 bases removed from V and 8 bases from J, the gap between germline ends came to 22 bases. CDR3 length: 16 residues. The V gene's germline CDR1 is MNHEY and CDR2 SVGAGI. CDR3 loop: CASSYQPGGPLLKQYF. The DNA for the CDR3 is TGTGCCAGCAGTTACCAACCGGGGGGCCCCCTACTGAAGCAGTACTTC.

The CDR3 DNA sequence: TGCGCCAGCAGCGCACGGTCCCTCGAGGGCTACACCTTC. This sequence encodes CASSARSLEGYTF. This rearrangement joins TRBV4-1 to TRBJ1-2; no firm D call. Trimming left V 5 bases short and J 8 bases short, with 15 bases between. Germline CDR1 MGHRA, CDR2 YSYEKL. The CDR3 has 13 residues.

V usage is TRBV18 and J usage is TRBJ2-7; D is possibly TRBD2 (6 bases). V lost 4 bases, J lost 0 bases, and 10 bases lay in between. Germline CDR1 and CDR2: KGHSH and LQKENI. CDR3 size: 14 residues. In nucleotides, the CDR3 is TGTGCCAGCTCACGAAGGACTAACTCCTACGAGCAGTACTTC. Translated, it gives CASSRRTNSYEQYF.

The chain uses TRBV2 and TRBJ2-7; D call uncertain. Trimming stripped 6 bases from V and 0 bases from J, with 9 bases between. The CDR3 is 13 residues long. Germline CDR1 SNHLY, CDR2 FYNNEI. The CDR3, as DNA: TGTGCCAGCAGGGCGAGGAGCTCCTACGAGCAGTACTTC. Protein product: CASRARSSYEQYF. The full variable domain, in which reference TRBV2 and TRBJ2-7 provide the parts outside the CDR3, is EPEVTQTPSHQVTQMGQEVILRCVPISNHLYFYWYRQILGQKVEFLVSFYNNEISEKSEIFDDQFSVERPDGSNFTLKIRSTKLEDSAMYFCASRARSSYEQYFGPGTRLTVT.

J is TRBJ2-2 and V is TRBV11-2; 12 positions match TRBD2. V shed 4 bases and J 0 bases; nucleotides not matched to a gene: 9. Germline CDR1 SGHAT, CDR2 FQNNGV. The CDR3 is made up of 19 amino acids. The CDR3 nucleotides are TGTGCCAGCAGCTCCATTAAGAGGACTAGCGGGGCGAACACCGGGGAGCTGTTTTTT. Its protein product is CASSSIKRTSGANTGELFF.

The chain recombines TRBV2 with TRBJ2-7; possible D gene TRBD2, 7 bases. Trimming removed 1 base from V and 3 bases from J, with 16 bases in between. Germline loops: CDR1 SNHLY, CDR2 FYNNEI. This CDR3 comprises 16 residues. The CDR3, as DNA: TGTGCCAGCAGTGAAGGACCTGGGGGGGGCTTCTACGAGCAGTACTTC. Translating it yields CASSEGPGGGFYEQYF. Looking up the rest from reference TRBV2 and TRBJ2-7 gives the full variable domain: EPEVTQTPSHQVTQMGQEVILRCVPISNHLYFYWYRQILGQKVEFLVSFYNNEISEKSEIFDDQFSVERPDGSNFTLKIRSTKLEDSAMYFCASSEGPGGGFYEQYFGPGTRLTVT.

This clone was detected once. The CDR3 DNA reads as TGTGCCAGCAGCTTACACCCTGAGAATGAGCAGTTCTTC. This encodes CASSLHPENEQFF. This sequence joins TRBV11-2 and TRBJ2-1, with D unclear. V lost 2 bases, J lost 7 bases, and 9 bases lay in between. The CDR3 covers 13 residues. CDR1 is SGHAT and CDR2 is FQNNGV in the germline V gene. The entire variable domain, with the rest obtained from reference TRBV11-2 and TRBJ2-1, is as follows: EAGVAQSPRYKIIEKRQSVAFWCNPISGHATLYWYQQILGQGPKLLIQFQNNGVVDDSQLPKDRFSAERLKGVDSTLKIQPAKLEDSAVYLCASSLHPENEQFFGPGTRLTVL.

The J gene is TRBJ2-2, the V gene TRBV11-2, with TRBD1 matching 11 bases. From germline, CDR1 is SGHAT and CDR2 FQNNGV. With 3 bases clipped from V and 7 bases from J, the junction kept 7 bases outside the gene matches. The CDR3 length is 16 residues. The CDR3 region is CASSFSPGQGVGELFF. The CDR3 region has the DNA TGTGCCAGCAGCTTTAGTCCGGGACAGGGGGTCGGGGAGCTGTTTTTT.